This T cell receptor beta chain was identified during a study of T cells after yellow fever vaccination (dated by TCRdb to the late 2010s). In the study overall: The SMART-Seq v4 Ultra Low Input RNA kit was used to prepare libraries from fractions with low cell numbers. To follow T-cell clones before and after both primary and booster YFV17D yellow fever vaccination, bulk TCR alpha and beta repertoires underwent longitudinal sequencing. Two healthy male donors, one aged 18 to 29 and one aged 30 to 39 years, were included in the cohort. Blood was drawn at multiple timepoints before and after primary and secondary immunization, with bulk PBMC replicates and cell subsets isolated. Results the study describes overall, beyond this receptor: The secondary T-cell response was weaker than the primary response but faster, peaking on day 5 instead of day 15. Because the study included only a couple of donors, the extent to which the findings can be generalized is limited. Most clones expanded after primary vaccination were re-detected after the booster (almost 97% of CD4 and 88% of CD8), suggesting broad memory maintenance. A small fraction of clonotypes showed up in both the CD4 and CD8 compartments, probably as a result of convergent recombination. Computational filtering was required because FACS-sorted repertoires could contain abundant contaminating clonotypes from the bulk population.

TCR cDNA was made using 5'RACE template switching, a step that added a universal primer site and unique molecular identifiers. cDNA synthesis was primed from both the TCR alpha and TCR beta constant segments. Two PCR steps were used to amplify libraries, with sample barcodes and sequencing adapters being added in the second step. Libraries were sequenced on Illumina HiSeq 2500 (2x100 bp) or NovaSeq (2x150 bp). The paper's data handling went like this. MIGEC handled demultiplexing of reads and collapsing into UMI consensus sequences, while MiXCR performed V(D)J alignment. Vaccine-responding clonotypes were identified with edgeR using replicate PBMC samples, with FDR below 0.01 and a log2 fold change above 5 up to day 15 being required. Bulk clonotypes were assigned CD4 or CD8 identity according to which sequenced CD4 or CD8 repertoire held them at higher abundance. TCRdb ran its own pipeline on the public reads, namely fastp trimming at Q25 and MiXCR clone calling, and kept in-frame beta chains. Identical CDR3 proteins give one entry, which carries the most common genes and DNA. In this record, the V and J calls reflect TCRdb's handling and not the investigators' own analysis. Within this sample are roughly 160,000 distinct CDR3 sequences, with more than 5.5% of them counted one time only. The leading ten clones occupy 2.5% to 3% of the sample.

The sample's treatment or condition label, in plain terms: live attenuated yellow fever vaccine strain. PBMCs were isolated from peripheral blood using a standard Ficoll-Paque protocol. Dynabeads CD4 and CD8 positive selection kits were used to isolate CD4 and CD8 T-cell fractions. RNA was extracted with TriZol from bulk PBMCs, CD4 and CD8 fractions, and dextramer-positive and dextramer-negative fractions. The table lists this clonotype with many counts. No cognate antigen has been identified for it. The record has no base qualities; no much larger clone is one base away. CDR1 and CDR2 (KGHDR, SFDVKD) derive from the germline V gene. Its CDR3 holds 17 amino acids, cysteine through phenylalanine. Of all the DNA, just the CDR3 is kept, 51 bases in frame from base 1. Trimming leaves V shorter by 3 bases and J shorter by 5 bases, with the junction holding 6 bases beyond the gene matches.

This specimen was CD4+ T cells sorted from PBMCs, taken more than 4 days after the first yellow fever vaccination. This receptor was obtained from a man aged 18 to 29 who received the YFV17D yellow fever vaccine. The rearrangement combines TRBV24-1 with TRBJ2-1; TRBD2 agrees with 13 junctional bases. The sequenced DNA is TGTGCCACCAGTGATGGCGGACTAGCGGGGGTTAACAATGAGCAGTTCTTC. Translated, it gives CATSDGGLAGVNNEQFF.